Listed below are T cell receptor beta chains from one sample, sequenced in a study of metastatic and nonmetastatic thyroid tumors. From the PCR reads, TCRdb re-called clones with MiXCR. The sample includes about 85,000 clones, 8.6% seen only once; the top ten take under 9%. Input material: blood. The receptors stem from a female donor with papillary thyroid cancer or a benign thyroid nodule (not recorded which). Some clones in this sample may be carry-over from other donors' samples. The CDR3 runs from the conserved cysteine through the conserved F or W. Each record gives: D gene, V gene, clone size, J gene, CDR3 protein, CDR3 DNA. The D gene is left open where the match is weak. Expanded clones are given a class, and other clones once, few, many or no size at all.

-	TRBV19	many	TRBJ2-4	CASSMAPLAKNIQYF	TGTGCCAGTAGTATGGCCCCTTTAGCCAAAAACATTCAGTACTTC
TRBD2	TRBV2	few	TRBJ2-1	CASRLLAGKGNEQFF	TGTGCCAGCAGGTTACTAGCGGGGAAGGGAAATGAGCAGTTCTTC
TRBD2	TRBV11-3	many	TRBJ2-2	CASSGRGNTGELFF	TGTGCCAGCTCAGGGAGGGGGAACACCGGGGAGCTGTTTTTT
-	TRBV7-7	many	TRBJ2-1	CASSLEGGNPYNEQFF	TGTGCCAGCAGCCTTGAGGGGGGGAACCCCTACAATGAGCAGTTCTTC
-	TRBV5-6	many	TRBJ1-6	CASRPAEGTRNSPLHF	TGTGCCAGCAGGCCCGCGGAGGGAACTAGGAATTCACCCCTCCACTTT
TRBD1	TRBV2	many	TRBJ2-3	CASSPERGRGTDTQYF	TGTGCCAGCAGCCCTGAGAGGGGGCGAGGCACAGATACGCAGTATTTT
-	TRBV10-3	many	TRBJ2-1	CVTPQVPGRDNEQFF	TGTGTAACCCCGCAGGTCCCCGGACGGGACAATGAGCAGTTCTTC
-	TRBV20-1	-	TRBJ1-5	CSARKLGNQPQHF	TGCAGTGCTAGAAAACTAGGCAATCAGCCCCAGCATTTT
TRBD2	TRBV6-1	few	TRBJ2-5	CASSGGAPETQYF	TGTGCCAGCTCGGGGGGGGCCCCAGAGACCCAGTACTTC
TRBD1	TRBV25-1	-	TRBJ2-3	CASSPRSSGTGVRSTDTQYF	TGTGCCAGCAGTCCCAGATCTTCCGGGACAGGGGTCCGTAGCACAGATACGCAGTATTTT
-	TRBV5-1	many	TRBJ1-5	CASSLSGYNQPQHF	TGCGCCAGCAGCTTGTCAGGCTACAATCAGCCCCAGCATTTT
-	TRBV6-1	many	TRBJ1-2	CASSADSNYGYTF	TGTGCCAGCAGTGCCGACAGTAACTATGGCTACACCTTC
-	TRBV4-1	many	TRBJ2-1	CASSQSGPYNEQFF	TGCGCCAGCAGCCAATCGGGGCCCTACAATGAGCAGTTCTTC
-	TRBV5-1	-	TRBJ2-2	CASSLGPETRELFF	TGCGCCAGCAGCTTGGGTCCGGAGACAAGGGAGCTGTTTTTT
-	TRBV27	many	TRBJ2-7	CASSLSWGYEQYF	TGTGCCAGCAGTTTATCGTGGGGTTACGAGCAGTACTTC
TRBD1	TRBV3-1	many	TRBJ2-7	CASSQGTGRSEQYF	TGTGCCAGCAGCCAAGGGACAGGAAGGTCGGAGCAGTACTTC
-	TRBV2	many	TRBJ2-7	CASSAPYSLREQYF	TGTGCCAGCAGTGCTCCTTACAGCCTTCGCGAGCAGTACTTC
TRBD1	TRBV27	many	TRBJ1-6	CASTPGGRNSPLHF	TGTGCCAGCACCCCAGGGGGGAGGAATTCACCCCTCCACTTT
TRBD2	TRBV11-1	-	TRBJ2-1	CASSSTAGGTSYNEQFF	TGTGCCAGCAGCTCGACGGCGGGGGGGACTTCCTACAATGAGCAGTTCTTC
-	TRBV14	few	TRBJ1-4	CASSPYSEKLFF	TGTGCCAGCAGCCCCTACAGTGAAAAACTGTTTTTT
TRBD2	TRBV19	many	TRBJ2-1	CASSWASGDYNEQFF	TGTGCCAGTAGTTGGGCTAGCGGGGACTACAATGAGCAGTTCTTC
-	TRBV5-6	many	TRBJ1-2	CASSLVPGQRYGYTF	TGTGCCAGCAGCTTGGTTCCAGGGCAGCGGTATGGCTACACCTTC
TRBD1	TRBV3-1	many	TRBJ1-6	CASTSGQGGLGYSPLHF	TGTGCCAGCACCTCTGGACAGGGTGGGTTAGGATATTCACCCCTCCACTTT
TRBD1	TRBV12-3/TRBV12-4	-	TRBJ1-1	CASSVGQGNTEAFF	TGTGCCAGCAGTGTGGGACAGGGGAACACTGAAGCTTTCTTT
-	TRBV9	many	TRBJ1-2	CASSVAGTQVDYGYTF	TGTGCCAGCAGCGTAGCCGGGACGCAGGTTGATTATGGCTACACCTTC
TRBD2	TRBV6-7	many	TRBJ2-1	CASRTGGAFNEQFF	TGTGCCAGCAGAACCGGGGGGGCCTTCAATGAGCAGTTCTTC
-	TRBV5-1	many	TRBJ2-7	CASSFFGEQYF	TGCGCCAGCAGCTTCTTTGGCGAGCAGTACTTC
TRBD1	TRBV20-1	-	TRBJ2-7	CSARDSGQGSLTYEQYF	TGCAGTGCTAGAGATTCGGGACAGGGTTCCCTAACCTACGAGCAGTACTTC
-	TRBV9	many	TRBJ1-4	CASSVGGSATNEKLFF	TGTGCCAGCAGCGTAGGGGGTTCAGCAACTAATGAAAAACTGTTTTTT
TRBD2	TRBV5-1	many	TRBJ2-7	CASSLGTSGGYEQYF	TGCGCCAGCAGCTTGGGGACTAGCGGGGGCTACGAGCAGTACTTC
-	TRBV19	many	TRBJ2-4	CASSIGDRNIQYF	TGTGCCAGTAGTATAGGGGACCGGAACATTCAGTACTTC
-	TRBV5-4	-	TRBJ2-1	CASSLEAVYNEQFF	TGTGCCAGCAGCTTGGAGGCAGTTTACAATGAGCAGTTCTTC
-	TRBV11-2	many	TRBJ2-3	CASSSGDTQYF	TGTGCCAGCAGCTCAGGGGATACGCAGTATTTT
TRBD1	TRBV10-3	many	TRBJ1-1	CAISEQGGDTEAFF	TGTGCCATCAGTGAACAGGGGGGAGACACTGAAGCTTTCTTT
-	TRBV25-1	many	TRBJ1-1	CASSESSNTEAFF	TGTGCCAGCAGTGAGTCTTCTAACACTGAAGCTTTCTTT
-	TRBV19	many	TRBJ1-5	CASTDGYNQPQHF	TGTGCCAGTACGGACGGTTACAATCAGCCCCAGCATTTT
-	TRBV12-3/TRBV12-4	-	TRBJ2-7	CASRTSDYEQYF	TGTGCCAGCAGAACATCTGACTACGAGCAGTACTTC
-	TRBV2	many	TRBJ1-2	CASRGDFFQYGYTF	TGTGCCAGCAGGGGGGACTTTTTTCAGTATGGCTACACCTTC
-	TRBV11-2	many	TRBJ1-3	CASRNTGASGNTIYF	TGTGCCAGCAGGAATACAGGTGCCTCTGGAAACACCATATATTTT
TRBD1	TRBV20-1	-	TRBJ1-2	CSARGQGAYGYTF	TGCAGTGCTAGGGGACAGGGGGCCTATGGCTACACCTTC
TRBD2	TRBV20-1	many	TRBJ2-5	CSARGLLLAGVQETQYF	TGCAGTGCTAGAGGACTGTTGCTAGCGGGGGTCCAAGAGACCCAGTACTTC
TRBD2	TRBV6-5	-	TRBJ2-7	CASSYSSGGQGEQYF	TGTGCCAGCAGTTACTCTTCGGGGGGGCAGGGCGAGCAGTACTTC
-	TRBV5-1	-	TRBJ1-2	CASIFGHRAYGYTF	TGCGCCAGCATCTTCGGGCACAGAGCATATGGCTACACCTTC
TRBD1	TRBV27	many	TRBJ1-2	CASSGDREYGYTF	TGTGCCAGCAGTGGGGACAGGGAGTATGGCTACACCTTC
-	TRBV12-3/TRBV12-4	many	TRBJ1-3	CASSFNTQGFGNTIYF	TGTGCCAGCAGTTTTAACACCCAGGGTTTTGGAAACACCATATATTTT
-	TRBV6-1	few	TRBJ2-5	CASHTGKGGQETQYF	TGTGCCAGCCACACCGGGAAAGGTGGGCAAGAGACCCAGTACTTC
TRBD1	TRBV6-5	many	TRBJ1-2	CASSYFGQGDGYTF	TGTGCCAGCAGTTACTTTGGACAGGGGGATGGCTACACCTTC
-	TRBV10-3	many	TRBJ1-5	CAISASGPQPQHF	TGTGCCATCAGTGCTTCAGGGCCTCAGCCCCAGCATTTT